The rows below give T cell receptor beta chains drawn from one sample of a study of blood T cells in healthy people across ages. TCRdb reanalysed the 5' RACE reads using MiXCR and keeps one entry per CDR3 protein. The data show about 400,000 distinct CDR3 sequences, 45% to 60% seen once. The sample was blood. Receptors originate from a man aged 55 to 69 in good health. The CDR3 runs from the conserved cysteine through the conserved F or W. The order of the fields is V gene, D gene, J gene, clone size, CDR3 DNA, CDR3 protein. A D gene is named only where the DNA matches it firmly. Some rows mark clone size as missing; the rest say once, few, many or name a class of expanded clone.

V gene: TRBV29-1
D gene: TRBD2
J gene: TRBJ2-1
clone size: NA
CDR3 DNA: TGCAGCGTTGAAAGGTTGGAGCGGGGGGTCCTAATATACAATGAGCAGTTCTTC
CDR3 protein: CSVERLERGVLIYNEQFF

V gene: TRBV7-2
D gene: NA
J gene: TRBJ2-3
clone size: many
CDR3 DNA: TGTGCCAGCAGCTTAGGGCAGGGAGTGGATACGCAGTATTTT
CDR3 protein: CASSLGQGVDTQYF

V gene: TRBV28
D gene: NA
J gene: TRBJ2-4
clone size: NA
CDR3 DNA: TGTGCCAGCAGCCCCCCGTACAACACCAAAAACATTCAGTACTTC
CDR3 protein: CASSPPYNTKNIQYF

V gene: TRBV12-5
D gene: TRBD1
J gene: TRBJ2-1
clone size: NA
CDR3 DNA: TGTGCTAGTGGTTTGCGGGGACAGGGTTTCGCCAATGAGCAGTTCTTC
CDR3 protein: CASGLRGQGFANEQFF

V gene: TRBV13
D gene: NA
J gene: TRBJ2-3
clone size: few
CDR3 DNA: TGTGCCAGCAGCTCCTCCCTTAGGAGGGGCACAGATACGCAGTATTTT
CDR3 protein: CASSSSLRRGTDTQYF

V gene: TRBV20-1
D gene: NA
J gene: TRBJ2-7
clone size: NA
CDR3 DNA: TGCAGTGCTAGAGGTATTGCCTACGAGCAGTACTTC
CDR3 protein: CSARGIAYEQYF

V gene: TRBV20-1
D gene: NA
J gene: TRBJ2-3
clone size: NA
CDR3 DNA: TGCAGTGCTAGTGTGGGGGAGGTCCTGAGGCAGTATTTT
CDR3 protein: CSASVGEVLRQYF

V gene: TRBV20-1
D gene: NA
J gene: TRBJ2-1
clone size: NA
CDR3 DNA: TGCAGTGCTCCCCCCCTAGGCACCAATGAGCAGTTCTTC
CDR3 protein: CSAPPLGTNEQFF

V gene: TRBV20-1
D gene: NA
J gene: TRBJ2-5
clone size: few
CDR3 DNA: TGCAGTGCGCGGGACAGCAAAGAGACCCAGTACTTC
CDR3 protein: CSARDSKETQYF

V gene: TRBV20-1
D gene: NA
J gene: TRBJ2-5
clone size: NA
CDR3 DNA: TGCAGTGCTAGAGAGGGAGGGGGGGCGAAGACCCAGTACTTC
CDR3 protein: CSAREGGGAKTQYF

V gene: TRBV6-5
D gene: NA
J gene: TRBJ2-4
clone size: NA
CDR3 DNA: TGTGCCAGCAGCGGGACGATTGCCAAAAACATTCAGTACTTC
CDR3 protein: CASSGTIAKNIQYF

V gene: TRBV5-1
D gene: NA
J gene: TRBJ2-6
clone size: NA
CDR3 DNA: TGCGCCAGCAGCCTGGGGGCAGTTTCGGCGCCTGGGGCCAACGTCCTGACTTTC
CDR3 protein: CASSLGAVSAPGANVLTF

V gene: TRBV24-1
D gene: TRBD2
J gene: TRBJ2-3
clone size: few
CDR3 DNA: TGTGCCACCAGTGATTTGAGGGCTAGCGGGACTCAGGGGGATACGCAGTATTTT
CDR3 protein: CATSDLRASGTQGDTQYF

V gene: TRBV12-3/TRBV12-4
D gene: NA
J gene: TRBJ1-2
clone size: few
CDR3 DNA: TGTGCCAGCAGTTTAGGGGGTTGGGGCTACACCTTC
CDR3 protein: CASSLGGWGYTF

V gene: TRBV9
D gene: NA
J gene: TRBJ2-3
clone size: NA
CDR3 DNA: TGTGCCAGCAGCGCCCAAAGGGGCGCATCCCTCACAGATACGCAGTATTTT
CDR3 protein: CASSAQRGASLTDTQYF

V gene: TRBV29-1
D gene: NA
J gene: TRBJ2-5
clone size: few
CDR3 DNA: TGCAGCGTTTCGGGACTTGGGACGGCAGAGACCCAGTACTTC
CDR3 protein: CSVSGLGTAETQYF

V gene: TRBV2
D gene: NA
J gene: TRBJ2-7
clone size: NA
CDR3 DNA: TGCGCCAGCAGTGAGGATATGTTGTCCTACGAGCAGTACTTC
CDR3 protein: CASSEDMLSYEQYF

V gene: TRBV19
D gene: NA
J gene: TRBJ2-1
clone size: NA
CDR3 DNA: TGTGCCAGTAGTATCCTAGTCGTCAATGAGCAGTTCTTC
CDR3 protein: CASSILVVNEQFF